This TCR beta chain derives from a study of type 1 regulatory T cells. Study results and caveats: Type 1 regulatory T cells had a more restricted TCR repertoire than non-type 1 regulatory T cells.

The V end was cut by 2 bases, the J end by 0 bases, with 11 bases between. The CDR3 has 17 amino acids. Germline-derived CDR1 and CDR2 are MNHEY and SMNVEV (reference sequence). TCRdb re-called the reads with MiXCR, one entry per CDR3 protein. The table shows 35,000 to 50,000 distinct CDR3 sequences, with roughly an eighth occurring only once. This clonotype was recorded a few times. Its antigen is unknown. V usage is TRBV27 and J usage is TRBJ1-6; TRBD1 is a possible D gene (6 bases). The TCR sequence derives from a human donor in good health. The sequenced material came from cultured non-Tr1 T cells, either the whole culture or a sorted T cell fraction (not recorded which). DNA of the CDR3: TGTGCCAGCAGTTTACAGGGGAGGAGCTCCTATAATTCACCCCTCCACTTT. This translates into CASSLQGRSSYNSPLHF.